The rows below give T cell receptor beta chains drawn from one sample of a study of T cell responses to AZD1222 COVID-19 vaccine. Measured with immunoSEQ multiplex PCR; TCRdb has only the in-frame clones, and not every one. The sample consists of tens of thousands of clones, roughly 85% of them appearing once. Material: peripheral blood, obtained 28 days after the second AZD1222 dose. Every receptor here comes from an adult who received the AZD1222 COVID-19 vaccine. The CDR3 runs from the conserved cysteine through the conserved F or W. A D gene is named only where the DNA matches it firmly. Expanded clones get a size class; other rows say once, few or many, or leave the size out.

v_call	d_call	j_call	clone_size	cdr3_aa	cdr3_nt
TRBV13	TRBD1	TRBJ1-3	NA	CASSLAQGGTGNTIYF	TGTGCCAGCAGCTTAGCACAGGGGGGAACTGGAAACACCATATATTTT
TRBV11-2	TRBD2	TRBJ2-2	once	CASSPSGGPVGELFF	TGTGCCAGCAGCCCTAGCGGGGGGCCGGTCGGGGAGCTGTTTTTT
TRBV30	NA	TRBJ2-5	NA	CAWRSGETQYF	TGTGCCTGGAGGAGTGGAGAGACCCAGTACTTC
TRBV4-1	TRBD1	TRBJ2-7	NA	CASSRDRGSYEQYF	TGCGCCAGCAGTCGGGACAGGGGCTCCTACGAGCAGTACTTC
TRBV12-3/TRBV12-4	NA	TRBJ1-2	NA	CASSFRSEDTF	TGTGCCAGCAGTTTCCGGTCGGAAGACACCTTC
TRBV7-9	TRBD1	TRBJ1-2	few	CASSSGHPGGGYTF	TGTGCCAGCAGCTCCGGACACCCAGGGGGCGGCTACACCTTC
TRBV5-1	TRBD2	TRBJ2-3	NA	CASSASGGSTDTQYF	TGCGCCAGCAGCGCGAGCGGGGGCAGCACAGATACGCAGTATTTT
TRBV10-1	NA	TRBJ1-3	NA	CASSTRTDGNTIYF	TGCGCCAGCAGTACCCGGACAGATGGAAACACCATATATTTT
TRBV12-5	TRBD1	TRBJ1-2	NA	CASGPDRGQDGYTF	TGTGCTAGTGGTCCGGACAGGGGGCAAGATGGCTACACCTTC
TRBV10-3	NA	TRBJ1-2	few	CAISESSPRGVPGYTF	TGTGCCATCAGTGAGTCATCGCCTCGGGGTGTACCTGGCTACACCTTC
TRBV19	TRBD1	TRBJ2-5	NA	CASSSDRAETQYF	TGTGCCAGTAGTAGCGACAGGGCAGAGACCCAGTACTTC
TRBV18	TRBD1	TRBJ2-2	NA	CASSPVGRGRHTGELFF	TGTGCCAGCTCACCAGTAGGCAGGGGGCGACACACCGGGGAGCTGTTTTTT
TRBV4-1	NA	TRBJ2-5	NA	CASSQVGTQETQYF	TGCGCCAGCAGCCAAGTTGGGACGCAGGAGACCCAGTACTTC
TRBV19	TRBD2	TRBJ2-7	NA	CASTTSGTPYEQYF	TGTGCCAGCACGACTAGCGGGACGCCTTACGAGCAGTACTTC
TRBV28	NA	TRBJ1-5	NA	CASSLNQAIIGDQPQHF	TGTGCCAGCAGCCTTAATCAGGCCATAATCGGAGACCAGCCCCAGCATTTT
TRBV27	TRBD1	TRBJ1-2	NA	CASNLPGQGSMDGYTF	TGTGCCAGCAACCTTCCGGGACAGGGGTCTATGGATGGCTACACCTTC
TRBV7-9	NA	TRBJ2-1	NA	CASSPLLNEQFF	TGTGCCAGCAGCCCTTTGCTTAATGAGCAGTTCTTC
TRBV2	NA	TRBJ2-2	NA	CASSEQGMGELFF	TGTGCCAGCAGTGAACAGGGGATGGGGGAGCTGTTTTTT
TRBV3-1/TRBV3-2	NA	TRBJ2-3	once	CASSHTMPTQYF	TGTGCCAGCAGCCATACTATGCCTACGCAGTATTTT
TRBV5-1	NA	TRBJ2-5	NA	CASSLAYGPGTQYF	TGCGCCAGCAGCTTGGCCTATGGGCCCGGGACCCAGTACTTC
TRBV7-9	TRBD1	TRBJ1-1	NA	CASSASQGALGQAFF	TGTGCCAGCAGCGCGTCACAGGGGGCGTTGGGTCAAGCTTTCTTT
TRBV5-5	NA	TRBJ1-3	few	CASSFNSAAGNTIYF	TGTGCCAGCAGCTTCAACAGCGCTGCCGGAAACACCATATATTTT
TRBV24-1	NA	TRBJ1-5	NA	CATSDLSPFTSQPQHF	TGTGCCACCAGTGATTTATCCCCCTTTACGTCTCAGCCCCAGCATTTT